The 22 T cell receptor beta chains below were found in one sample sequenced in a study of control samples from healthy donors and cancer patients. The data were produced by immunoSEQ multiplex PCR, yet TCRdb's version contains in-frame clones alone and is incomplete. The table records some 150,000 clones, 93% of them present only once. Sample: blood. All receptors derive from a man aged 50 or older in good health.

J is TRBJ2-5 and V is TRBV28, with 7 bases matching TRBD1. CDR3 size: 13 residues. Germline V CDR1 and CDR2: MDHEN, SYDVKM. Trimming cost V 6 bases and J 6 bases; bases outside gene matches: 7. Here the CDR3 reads CASSRQGEKTQYF. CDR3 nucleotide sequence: TGTGCCAGCAGCCGACAGGGTGAGAAGACCCAGTACTTC.

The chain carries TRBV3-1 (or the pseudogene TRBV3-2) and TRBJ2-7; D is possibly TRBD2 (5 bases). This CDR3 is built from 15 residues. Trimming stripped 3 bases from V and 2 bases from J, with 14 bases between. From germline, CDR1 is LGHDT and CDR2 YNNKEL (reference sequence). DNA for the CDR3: TGTGCCAGCAGCCACCCGGACTCGCGGGCCTACGAGCAGTACTTC. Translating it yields CASSHPDSRAYEQYF.

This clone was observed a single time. DNA for the CDR3: TGTGCCAGCAGTGAAGGAGGAGGCGCTGGGGCCAACGTCCTGACTTTC. It specifies CASSEGGGAGANVLTF. The chain links TRBV2 to TRBJ2-6, with D maybe TRBD2 (5 bases). The germline V gene encodes CDR1 SNHLY and CDR2 FYNNEI. V dropped 1 base and J dropped 2 bases, with 9 bases sitting between them. This CDR3 contains 16 residues.

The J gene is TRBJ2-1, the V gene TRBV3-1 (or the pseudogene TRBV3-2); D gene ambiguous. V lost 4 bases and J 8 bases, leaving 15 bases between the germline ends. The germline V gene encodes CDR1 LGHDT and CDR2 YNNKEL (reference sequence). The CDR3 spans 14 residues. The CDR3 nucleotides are TGTGCCAGCAGCCCCCGGGCCCCAGAGGATGAGCAGTTCTTC. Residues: CASSPRAPEDEQFF.

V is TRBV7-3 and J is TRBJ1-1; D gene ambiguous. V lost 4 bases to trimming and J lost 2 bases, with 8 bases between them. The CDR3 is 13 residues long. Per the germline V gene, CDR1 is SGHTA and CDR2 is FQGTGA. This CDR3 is CASSSGPNTEAFF. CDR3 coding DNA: TGTGCCAGCAGCTCAGGACCAAACACTGAAGCTTTCTTT.

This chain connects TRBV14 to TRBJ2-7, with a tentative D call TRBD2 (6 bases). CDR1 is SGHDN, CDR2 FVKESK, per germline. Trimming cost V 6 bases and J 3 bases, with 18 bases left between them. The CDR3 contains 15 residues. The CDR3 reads CASSPGVAEGYEQYF. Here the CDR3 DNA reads TGTGCCAGCAGTCCCGGGGTAGCGGAAGGCTACGAGCAGTACTTC. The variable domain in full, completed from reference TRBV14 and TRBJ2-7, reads EAGVTQFPSHSVIEKGQTVTLRCDPISGHDNLYWYRRVMGKEIKFLLHFVKESKQDESGMPNNRFLAERTGGTYSTLKVQPAELEDSGVYFCASSPGVAEGYEQYFGPGTRLTVT.

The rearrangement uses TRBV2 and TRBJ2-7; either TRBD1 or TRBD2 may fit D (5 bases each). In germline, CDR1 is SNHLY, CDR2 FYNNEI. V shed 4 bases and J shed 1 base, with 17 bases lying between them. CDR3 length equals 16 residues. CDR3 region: CASSVPEDWGSYEQYF. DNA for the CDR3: TGTGCCAGCAGTGTGCCGGAAGATTGGGGGTCCTACGAGCAGTACTTC.

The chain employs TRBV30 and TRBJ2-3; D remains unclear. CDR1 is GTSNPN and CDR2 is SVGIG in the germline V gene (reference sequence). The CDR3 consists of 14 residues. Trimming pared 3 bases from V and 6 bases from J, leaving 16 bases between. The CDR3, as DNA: TGTGCCTGGAGCCCTATGGAGCTGGAGGATACGCAGTATTTT. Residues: CAWSPMELEDTQYF.

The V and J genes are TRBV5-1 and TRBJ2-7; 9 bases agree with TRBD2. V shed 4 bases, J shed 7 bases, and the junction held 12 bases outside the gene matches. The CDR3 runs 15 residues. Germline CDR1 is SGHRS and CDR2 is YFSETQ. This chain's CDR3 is CASSTEGSGRQEQYF. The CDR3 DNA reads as TGCGCCAGCAGCACCGAAGGTAGCGGGAGACAAGAGCAGTACTTC.

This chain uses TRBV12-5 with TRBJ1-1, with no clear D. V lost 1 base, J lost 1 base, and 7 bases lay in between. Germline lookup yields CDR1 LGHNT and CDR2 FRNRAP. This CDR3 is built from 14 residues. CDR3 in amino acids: CASGLGGTNTEAFF. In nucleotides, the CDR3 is TGTGCTAGTGGTTTGGGGGGAACGAACACTGAAGCTTTCTTT.

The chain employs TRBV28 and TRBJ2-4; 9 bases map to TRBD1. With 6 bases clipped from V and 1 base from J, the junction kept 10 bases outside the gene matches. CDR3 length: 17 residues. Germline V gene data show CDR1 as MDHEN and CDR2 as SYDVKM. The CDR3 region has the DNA TGTGCCAGCAGCTTACGAACAGGGGGCTTGGCCAAAAACATTCAGTACTTC. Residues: CASSLRTGGLAKNIQYF.

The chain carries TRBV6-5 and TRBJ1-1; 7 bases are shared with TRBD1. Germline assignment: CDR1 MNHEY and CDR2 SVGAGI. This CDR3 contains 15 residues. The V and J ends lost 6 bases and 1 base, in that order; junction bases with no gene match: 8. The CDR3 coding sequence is TGTGCCAGCAGCCGTTCCAGACAGGGGAACACTGAAGCTTTCTTT. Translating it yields CASSRSRQGNTEAFF.

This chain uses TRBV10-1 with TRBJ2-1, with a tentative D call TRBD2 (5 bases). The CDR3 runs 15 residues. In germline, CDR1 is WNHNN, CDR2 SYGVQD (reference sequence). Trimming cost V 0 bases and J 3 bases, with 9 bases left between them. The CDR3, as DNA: TGCGCCAGCAGTGAGTCCCGGGGTGACTACAATGAGCAGTTCTTC. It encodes CASSESRGDYNEQFF.

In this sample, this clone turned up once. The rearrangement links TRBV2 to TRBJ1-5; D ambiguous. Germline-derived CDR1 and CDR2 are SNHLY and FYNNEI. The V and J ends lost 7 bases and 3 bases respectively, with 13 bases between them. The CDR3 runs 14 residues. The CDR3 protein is CASNGQNFNQPQHF. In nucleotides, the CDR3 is TGTGCCAGCAACGGGCAGAACTTCAATCAGCCCCAGCATTTT.

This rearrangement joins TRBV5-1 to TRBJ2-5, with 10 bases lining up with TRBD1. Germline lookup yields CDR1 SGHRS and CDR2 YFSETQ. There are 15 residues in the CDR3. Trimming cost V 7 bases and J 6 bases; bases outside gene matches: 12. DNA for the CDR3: TGCGCCAGCTCCTTCGGCGGACAGGGGGAAAAGACCCAGTACTTC. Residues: CASSFGGQGEKTQYF. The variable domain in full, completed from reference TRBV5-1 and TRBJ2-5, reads KAGVTQTPRYLIKTRGQQVTLSCSPISGHRSVSWYQQTPGQGLQFLFEYFSETQRNKGNFPGRFSGRQFSNSRSEMNVSTLELGDSALYLCASSFGGQGEKTQYFGPGTRLLVL.

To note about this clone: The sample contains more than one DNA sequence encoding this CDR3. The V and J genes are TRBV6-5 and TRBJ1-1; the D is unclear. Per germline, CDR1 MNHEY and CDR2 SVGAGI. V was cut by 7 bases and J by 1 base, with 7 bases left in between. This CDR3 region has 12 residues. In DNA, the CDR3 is TGTGCCAGCAAGCACCCGAACACTGAAGCTTTCTTT. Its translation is CASKHPNTEAFF.

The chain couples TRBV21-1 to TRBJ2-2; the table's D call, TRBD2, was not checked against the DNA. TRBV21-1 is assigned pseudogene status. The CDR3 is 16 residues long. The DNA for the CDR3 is TGTGCCAGCAGCAAAGTCAGGACTAGGCGGGCCGGGGAGCTGTTTTTT. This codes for CASSKVRTRRAGELFF.

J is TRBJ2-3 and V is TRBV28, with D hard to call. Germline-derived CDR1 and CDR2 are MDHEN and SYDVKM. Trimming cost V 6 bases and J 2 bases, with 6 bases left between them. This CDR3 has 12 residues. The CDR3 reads CASSPNTDTQYF. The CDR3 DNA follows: TGTGCCAGCAGCCCCAACACAGATACGCAGTATTTT.

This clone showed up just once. CDR3 loop: CAIGGIGSGYEQFF. CDR3 DNA sequence: TGTGCCATCGGCGGTATCGGGAGTGGGTATGAGCAGTTCTTC. V usage is TRBV10-3 and J usage is TRBJ2-1; a weak D match, TRBD2 (6 bases). CDR3 length: 14 amino acids. The germline V gene has CDR1 ENHRY and CDR2 SYGVKD. Between the trimmed V and J ends, which lost 8 bases and 8 bases, there was a span of 19 bases.

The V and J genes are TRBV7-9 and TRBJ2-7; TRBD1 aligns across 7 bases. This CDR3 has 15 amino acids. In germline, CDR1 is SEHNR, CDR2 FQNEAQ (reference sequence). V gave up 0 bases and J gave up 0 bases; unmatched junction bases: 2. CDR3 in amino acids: CASSLARDSSYEQYF. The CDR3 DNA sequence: TGTGCCAGCAGCTTAGCCAGGGACAGCTCCTACGAGCAGTACTTC.

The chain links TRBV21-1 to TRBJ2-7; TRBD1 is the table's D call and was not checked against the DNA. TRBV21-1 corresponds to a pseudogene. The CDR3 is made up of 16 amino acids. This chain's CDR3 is CASSKKRRDRGDEQYF. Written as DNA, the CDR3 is TGTGCCAGCAGCAAGAAGAGGCGGGACAGGGGTGACGAGCAGTACTTC.

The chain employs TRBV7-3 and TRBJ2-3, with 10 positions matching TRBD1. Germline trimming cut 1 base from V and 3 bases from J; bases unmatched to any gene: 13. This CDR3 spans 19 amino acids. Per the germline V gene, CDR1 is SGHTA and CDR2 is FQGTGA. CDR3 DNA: TGTGCCAGCAGCTTAAACCCCCCCCGACAGGGGGCACTGACAGATACGCAGTATTTT. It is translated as CASSLNPPRQGALTDTQYF.